These 29 T cell receptor beta chains were sequenced from one sample in a study of OX40 agonist ivuxolimab in advanced cancers. Produced via immunoSEQ multiplex PCR; TCRdb's table is partial and in-frame only. The table records 55,000 to 65,000 clones, 70% to 90% of them present only once. The sample consisted of CD4+ or CD8+ T cells sorted from blood, taken in a trial of the OX40 agonist ivuxolimab. These receptors all stem from an adult with an advanced solid tumor such as melanoma, head and neck, liver or kidney cancer.

The chain couples TRBV29-1 to TRBJ2-1; D could derive from TRBD1 or TRBD2 (6 bases each). The CDR3 extends over 14 amino acids. V dropped 6 bases and J dropped 5 bases, with 17 bases sitting between them. Germline loops: CDR1 SQVTM, CDR2 ANQGSEA. The CDR3 nucleotides are TGCAGCGTCGCTAGGGGGGCCCCCCACAATGAGCAGTTCTTC. It codes for CSVARGAPHNEQFF.

This clone is termed medium-sized (0.01 to 0.1%). The rearrangement links TRBV7-3 to TRBJ2-2; D call uncertain. Trimming took off 5 bases at V and 6 bases at J, with 10 bases between the two ends. This CDR3 is 13 amino acids long. The germline gives CDR1 SGHTA, CDR2 FQGTGA. CDR3 residues: CASSPTVAGELFF. The CDR3 DNA is TGTGCCAGCAGCCCGACGGTGGCCGGGGAGCTGTTTTTT.

The count of this clone is one. CDR3: CASSMVKPVPVHEQYF. DNA for the CDR3: TGTGCCAGTAGTATGGTTAAGCCGGTCCCTGTCCACGAGCAGTACTTC. V gene TRBV19 combines with J gene TRBJ2-7; no definite D call. V lost 3 bases to trimming and J lost 5 bases, with 20 bases between them. Germline V CDR1 and CDR2: LNHDA, SQIVND (reference sequence). The CDR3 totals 16 residues.

Of note for this clone: Other DNA sequences within the sample encode an identical CDR3. The V gene is TRBV15, the J gene TRBJ1-3; D call uncertain. The length of the CDR3 is 15 residues. V shed 0 bases and J shed 1 base, with 7 bases lying between them. Germline V gene data show CDR1 as LNHNV and CDR2 as YYDKDF (reference sequence). The DNA for the CDR3 is TGTGCCACCAGCAGAGATCTTGGGTCTGGAAACACCATATATTTT. Residues: CATSRDLGSGNTIYF. Full variable domain (remainder filled in from reference TRBV15 and TRBJ1-3): DAMVIQNPRYQVTQFGKPVTLSCSQTLNHNVMYWYQQKSSQAPKLLFHYYDKDFNNEADTPDNFQSRRPNTSFCFLDIRSPGLGDTAMYLCATSRDLGSGNTIYFGEGSWLTVV.

V and J are TRBV14 and TRBJ2-7; D remains ambiguous. Germline CDR1 and CDR2: SGHDN and FVKESK. CDR3 length: 14 amino acids. Trimming took 4 bases from V and 3 from J, leaving 13 bases between them. The CDR3 coding sequence is TGTGCCAGCAGCCCCCGTGAGGACGACTACGAGCAGTACTTC. Translated, it gives CASSPREDDYEQYF.

The chain has TRBV9 and TRBJ2-3; D gene ambiguous. CDR3 length: 14 residues. V lost 0 bases to trimming and J lost 4 bases, with 9 bases between them. The germline gives CDR1 SGDLS, CDR2 YYNGEE. For the CDR3, the DNA is TGTGCCAGCAGCGTAGAGGGCCACCCAGATACGCAGTATTTT. It codes for CASSVEGHPDTQYF.

The chain combines TRBV20-1 with TRBJ2-7; D may be TRBD1 (6 bases). Germline values: CDR1 DFQATT, CDR2 SNEGSKA (reference sequence). The CDR3 runs to 11 residues. Trimming took 5 bases from V and 7 from J, leaving 12 bases between them. The CDR3 reads CSAYRELEQYF. CDR3 in DNA: TGCAGTGCTTACAGGGAATTGGAGCAGTACTTC.

The chain is built from TRBV7-3 and TRBJ1-1; TRBD1 matches 7 bases. CDR1 SGHTA and CDR2 FQGTGA come from the germline V gene. The CDR3 has 13 residues. Losses at the gene ends were 2 bases for V and 6 bases for J; bases not matched to a gene: 3. The CDR3 loop is CASSLLQGAEAFF. In nucleotides, the CDR3 is TGTGCCAGCAGCTTACTCCAGGGGGCTGAAGCTTTCTTT.

The genes are TRBV5-1 and TRBJ2-5; D unclear. The CDR3 length is 12 residues. V shed 0 bases and J shed 5 bases, with 5 bases lying between them. Germline CDR1 SGHRS, CDR2 YFSETQ. This chain's CDR3 is CASSLGVETQYF. The CDR3 DNA reads TGCGCCAGCAGCTTGGGGGTGGAGACCCAGTACTTC.

The V gene is TRBV7-3, the J gene TRBJ2-1; TRBD2 agrees at 14 bases. In germline, CDR1 is SGHTA, CDR2 FQGTGA. The CDR3 length is 15 residues. V was pared by 2 bases and J by 9 bases, with 3 bases of the junction left unmatched. CDR3 loop: CASSLGTSGGSEQFF. The CDR3 DNA sequence: TGTGCCAGCAGCTTAGGGACTAGCGGGGGAAGTGAGCAGTTCTTC. The full variable domain, with the rest looked up from reference TRBV7-3 and TRBJ2-1, is GAGVSQTPSNKVTEKGKYVELRCDPISGHTALYWYRQSLGQGPEFLIYFQGTGAADDSGLPNDRFFAVRPEGSVSTLKIQRTERGDSAVYLCASSLGTSGGSEQFFGPGTRLTVL.

This chain uses TRBV9 with TRBJ2-4; no clear D. V gave up 0 bases and J gave up 0 bases, with 4 bases separating them. The CDR3 runs to 14 residues. Germline CDR1 is SGDLS and CDR2 is YYNGEE. This chain's CDR3 is CASSVGEAKNIQYF. The CDR3 region has the DNA TGTGCCAGCAGCGTAGGGGAAGCCAAAAACATTCAGTACTTC.

The chain uses TRBV7-8 and TRBJ1-3, with unresolved D. The germline V gene encodes CDR1 SGHVS and CDR2 FQNEAQ. V was trimmed by 1 base and J by 0 bases, leaving 7 bases between them. CDR3 length equals 15 residues. The CDR3 DNA sequence: TGTGCCAGCAGCTTAGGAACCGTCTCTGGAAACACCATATATTTT. Translated, it gives CASSLGTVSGNTIYF.

The chain combines TRBV7-9 with TRBJ1-6; D is unclear. The germline V gene encodes CDR1 SEHNR and CDR2 FQNEAQ (reference sequence). V shed 4 bases and J shed 6 bases, with 4 bases lying between them. This CDR3 is built from 12 residues. The CDR3 region is CASSSRNSPLHF. CDR3 in DNA: TGTGCCAGCAGCTCGCGTAATTCACCCCTCCACTTT.

This clone has just a few counts. This sequence joins TRBV7-2 and TRBJ1-5; 10 bases are shared with TRBD1. V dropped 5 bases and J dropped 4; count of bases not matched to a gene: 8. This CDR3 has 16 amino acids. Germline V gives CDR1 SGHTA, CDR2 FQGNSA. CDR3 sequence: CASSQGGTGVNQPQHF. CDR3 coding DNA: TGTGCCAGCAGCCAAGGGGGGACAGGGGTTAATCAGCCCCAGCATTTT.

This chain links TRBV29-1 with TRBJ1-1, with 7 bases lining up with TRBD1. The CDR3 loop spans 14 amino acids. Germline CDR1 SQVTM, CDR2 ANQGSEA. V lost 5 bases, J lost 5 bases, and 11 bases stayed unmatched. The CDR3 DNA reads as TGCAGCGTTTCTCCCTCAGACAGGGAGACTGAAGCTTTCTTT. Its translation is CSVSPSDRETEAFF.

The chain carries TRBV6-5 and TRBJ1-6; tentatively, D is TRBD1 (6 bases). Germline V gene lookup returns CDR1 MNHEY and CDR2 SVGAGI. Trimming took 4 bases from V and 9 from J, leaving 16 bases between them. The CDR3 has 15 amino acids. The chain's CDR3 is CASSFMTGRGSPLHF. CDR3 bases: TGTGCCAGCAGTTTTATGACAGGTCGGGGTTCACCCCTCCACTTT.

Notes on this clone: This may come from a read error, since a much larger clone is one base off. V and J are TRBV7-2 and TRBJ1-1; D is perhaps TRBD1 (6 bases). V lost 3 bases, J lost 1 base, and 9 bases lay in between. The length of the CDR3 is 14 residues. The V gene's germline CDR1 is SGHTA and CDR2 FQGNSA. The CDR3 region is CASSFQGTNTEAFF. The DNA of the CDR3 is TGTGCCAGCAGCTTCCAGGGGACGAACACTGAAGCTTTCTTT.

V gene TRBV9 combines with J gene TRBJ2-5, with D tentatively TRBD1 (6 bases). Trimming took 0 bases from V and 5 from J, leaving 17 bases between them. The germline CDR1 and CDR2 sequences are SGDLS and YYNGEE. The CDR3 extends over 16 amino acids. In nucleotides, the CDR3 is TGTGCCAGCAGCGTAGGTTATGGGGGCACGACGGAGACCCAGTACTTC. It specifies CASSVGYGGTTETQYF. Supplemented by reference TRBV9 and TRBJ2-5, the full variable domain reads DSGVTQTPKHLITATGQRVTLRCSPRSGDLSVYWYQQSLDQGLQFLIQYYNGEERAKGNILERFSAQQFPDLHSELNLSSLELGDSALYFCASSVGYGGTTETQYFGPGTRLLVL.

This rearrangement joins TRBV18 to TRBJ2-5; no firm D call. This CDR3 spans 12 amino acids. Between the trimmed V and J ends, which lost 0 bases and 2 bases, there was a span of 1 base. Germline CDR1 KGHSH, CDR2 LQKENI. The CDR3 loop reads CASSPPQETQYF. In nucleotides, the CDR3 is TGTGCCAGCTCACCACCTCAAGAGACCCAGTACTTC.

V gene TRBV2 combines with J gene TRBJ1-4; TRBD1 might be the D (5 bases). Per the germline V gene, CDR1 is SNHLY and CDR2 is FYNNEI. The CDR3 is made up of 14 amino acids. V lost 11 bases and J 3 bases, leaving 16 bases between the germline ends. The CDR3 DNA reads as TGTGCCGGTTCCGCCGGGGCAGCTAATGAAAAACTGTTTTTT. This encodes CAGSAGAANEKLFF.

This chain joins TRBV18 and TRBJ2-5; TRBD1 agrees at 7 bases. This CDR3 has 14 amino acids. After removal of 3 bases from V and 3 bases from J, the junction contained 4 bases not matched to a gene. CDR1 and CDR2 (germline): KGHSH, LQKENI. CDR3 in amino acids: CASSPVTGKETQYF. Written as DNA, the CDR3 is TGTGCCAGCTCACCCGTGACAGGGAAAGAGACCCAGTACTTC.

The rearrangement uses TRBV2 and TRBJ1-4; D is possibly TRBD1 (5 bases). This CDR3 comprises 13 residues. Germline V gene data show CDR1 as SNHLY and CDR2 as FYNNEI. The V gene lost 10 bases and the J gene lost 2 bases, with 11 bases spanning the gap. DNA of the CDR3: TGTGCCACCGGAGGGGCCACTAATGAAAAACTGTTTTTT. This encodes CATGGATNEKLFF.

The CDR3 loop is CASGNGQPQETQYF. In DNA, the CDR3 is TGTGCTAGTGGTAACGGACAGCCGCAAGAGACCCAGTACTTC. V is TRBV12-5 and J is TRBJ2-5, with D perhaps TRBD1 (6 bases). The CDR3 covers 14 residues. The V end was cut by 5 bases, the J end by 2 bases, with 12 bases between. CDR1 LGHNT and CDR2 FRNRAP come from the germline V gene. Full variable domain (remainder filled in from reference TRBV12-5 and TRBJ2-5): DARVTQTPRHKVTEMGQEVTMRCQPILGHNTVFWYRQTMMQGLELLAYFRNRAPLDDSGMPKDRFSAEMPDATLATLKIQPSEPRDSAVYFCASGNGQPQETQYFGPGTRLLVL.

V gene TRBV15 combines with J gene TRBJ1-3; D uncertain. Between the trimmed V and J ends, which lost 0 bases and 9 bases, there was a span of 18 bases. CDR3 size: 16 residues. In germline, CDR1 is LNHNV, CDR2 YYDKDF (reference sequence). CDR3 sequence reads: CATSRDQGGIFGTIYF. CDR3 bases: TGTGCCACCAGCAGAGATCAAGGAGGTATTTTCGGCACCATATATTTT.

The rearrangement joins TRBV30 to TRBJ2-7, with 7 nucleotides matching TRBD1. The germline CDR1 and CDR2 sequences are GTSNPN and SVGIG (reference sequence). This CDR3 contains 13 residues. This CDR3 is CARGEGAVNEQYF. The CDR3 coding sequence is TGTGCAAGGGGAGAGGGGGCAGTAAACGAGCAGTACTTC.

V usage is TRBV27 and J usage is TRBJ1-3; TRBD1 aligns across 7 bases. CDR3 size: 17 residues. V trimming: 7 bases; J trimming: 1 base; junction bases outside the gene matches: 13. Per germline, CDR1 MNHEY and CDR2 SMNVEV (reference sequence). The DNA for the CDR3 is TGTGCCAGCAAACGAAAGCCGGGACAGTCATCTGGAAACACCATATATTTT. Protein product: CASKRKPGQSSGNTIYF.

The chain links TRBV7-2 to TRBJ2-5; 8 nucleotides line up with TRBD2. Trimming took 4 bases from V and 0 from J; bases not matched to a gene: 4. Germline CDR1 SGHTA, CDR2 FQGNSA. CDR3 size: 15 residues. The CDR3 loop is CASSSAGGDQETQYF. DNA for the CDR3: TGTGCCAGCAGCTCGGCCGGGGGGGACCAAGAGACCCAGTACTTC.

The V call is TRBV15, the J call TRBJ1-1; the D is unclear. Germline V CDR1 and CDR2: LNHNV, YYDKDF (reference sequence). V dropped 0 bases and J dropped 5 bases, with 10 bases sitting between them. The CDR3 has 14 amino acids. DNA of the CDR3: TGTGCCACCAGCAGAGATCTCCTTGGTACTGAAGCTTTCTTT. Translation gives CATSRDLLGTEAFF. Based on the CDR3 plus reference TRBV15 and TRBJ1-1, the full variable domain is DAMVIQNPRYQVTQFGKPVTLSCSQTLNHNVMYWYQQKSSQAPKLLFHYYDKDFNNEADTPDNFQSRRPNTSFCFLDIRSPGLGDTAMYLCATSRDLLGTEAFFGQGTRLTVV.

The chain recombines TRBV2 with TRBJ2-7, with D uncertain. Trimming removed 8 bases from V and 0 bases from J, with 8 bases in between. The CDR3 is 12 residues long. CDR1 is SNHLY and CDR2 is FYNNEI in the germline V gene. For the CDR3, the DNA is TGTGCCAGCCTAAGAAGCTCCTACGAGCAGTACTTC. The encoded protein is CASLRSSYEQYF.